Each of the 19 T cell receptor beta chains below was sequenced from the same sample in a study of shared clonotypes between healthy human individuals. The protocol was immunoSEQ multiplex PCR, while the TCRdb copy is restricted to in-frame clones and leaves out a portion. The sample records about 1,800,000 clones, approximately 95% being singletons. Naive CD8 cells were CD45RO-negative, positively selected for CCR7, excluding terminally differentiated effector memory CD45RA+ cells. The sequenced sample was naive CD8+ T cells sorted from blood. These receptors were obtained from a man aged 18 to 30 in good health.

V usage is TRBV27 and J usage is TRBJ1-2, with D tentatively TRBD1 (6 bases). CDR3 size: 14 residues. V lost 2 bases and J lost 2, with 9 bases in between. Germline V gene sequence: CDR1 MNHEY, CDR2 SMNVEV (reference sequence). The CDR3 here is CASSLHQGNYGYTF. CDR3 DNA: TGTGCCAGCAGTTTACATCAGGGGAACTATGGCTACACCTTC.

This chain links TRBV27 with TRBJ2-7; D might be TRBD2 (6 bases). Germline V lookup: CDR1 MNHEY, CDR2 SMNVEV (reference sequence). This CDR3 is 15 amino acids long. V dropped 0 bases and J dropped 7 bases, with 16 bases sitting between them. The CDR3 spells CASSLSEEGVREQYF. CDR3 bases: TGTGCCAGCAGTTTATCTGAGGAGGGAGTGCGGGAGCAGTACTTC.

This chain connects TRBV5-5 to TRBJ2-7; a weak D match, TRBD1 (6 bases). The CDR3 has 14 amino acids. Germline V CDR1 and CDR2: SGHKS, YYEKEE (reference sequence). V was cut by 2 bases and J by 1 base, with 10 bases left in between. This chain's CDR3 is CASSFGGWSYEQYF. The CDR3 DNA sequence: TGTGCCAGCAGCTTTGGGGGCTGGTCCTACGAGCAGTACTTC.

V and J are TRBV10-3 and TRBJ2-1; 12 nucleotides agree with TRBD2. The V gene end was trimmed by 2 bases and the J gene end by 4 bases; junction bases not matched to a gene: 3. The CDR3 is 16 residues long. Germline values: CDR1 ENHRY, CDR2 SYGVKD. CDR3 coding DNA: TGTGCCATCAGTGAGAGGACTAGCGGGGTGTACAATGAGCAGTTCTTC. It specifies CAISERTSGVYNEQFF.

The V gene is TRBV29-1, the J gene TRBJ2-7, with 9 bases lining up with TRBD2. Trimming cost V 6 bases and J 5 bases; bases outside gene matches: 5. The V gene's germline CDR1 is SQVTM and CDR2 ANQGSEA. This CDR3 spans 12 amino acids. CDR3 nucleotides: TGCAGCGTCGCGGGGGGGAGTGACGAGCAGTACTTC. This gives the protein CSVAGGSDEQYF.

The chain has TRBV6-1 and TRBJ2-1; D unresolved. The CDR3 runs to 13 residues. The V end was cut by 2 bases, the J end by 8 bases, with 10 bases between. Germline V gene lookup returns CDR1 MNHNS and CDR2 SASEGT. DNA for the CDR3: TGTGCCAGCAGTGAAATTCCCACGTATGAGCAGTTCTTC. This translates into CASSEIPTYEQFF.

The chain uses TRBV6-1 and TRBJ2-2, with D possibly being TRBD2 (7 bases). Germline V gene lookup returns CDR1 MNHNS and CDR2 SASEGT. The V and J ends lost 2 bases and 4 bases respectively, with 14 bases between them. CDR3 length: 16 amino acids. The CDR3 sequence: CASSERRGGITGELFF. CDR3 bases: TGTGCCAGCAGTGAAAGAAGGGGGGGCATCACCGGGGAGCTGTTTTTT.

V gene TRBV6-5 combines with J gene TRBJ1-2; D perhaps matches TRBD1 (6 bases). The length of the CDR3 is 14 residues. Germline lookup yields CDR1 MNHEY and CDR2 SVGAGI. V gave up 2 bases and J gave up 5 bases, with 12 bases separating them. The CDR3, as DNA: TGTGCCAGCAGTTACGGGGCGGGGGCGTATGGCTACACCTTC. The encoded protein is CASSYGAGAYGYTF.

J is TRBJ2-7 and V is TRBV11-2; no clear D. CDR3 length equals 15 residues. V was clipped by 3 bases and J by 0 bases, with 12 bases between them. Germline lookup yields CDR1 SGHAT and CDR2 FQNNGV. The CDR3 DNA follows: TGTGCCAGCAGCTTCTCTGCCAGTAGCTCCTACGAGCAGTACTTC. This translates into CASSFSASSSYEQYF.

The chain employs TRBV5-1 and TRBJ2-7; 7 bases are shared with TRBD1. Germline CDR1 SGHRS, CDR2 YFSETQ. Trimming removed 0 bases from V and 5 bases from J; junction bases left unmatched: 8. The CDR3 is 15 residues long. The CDR3 DNA sequence: TGCGCCAGCAGCTTGGTGTACAGGGGTCAGGACGAGCAGTACTTC. Its protein is CASSLVYRGQDEQYF.

This clone appeared a single time. The chain uses TRBV19 and TRBJ1-4, with no clear D. The germline CDR1 and CDR2 sequences are LNHDA and SQIVND (reference sequence). This CDR3 spans 12 amino acids. V was pared by 3 bases and J by 3 bases, with 2 bases between. The CDR3 region has the DNA TGTGCCAGTAGTATGCCTAATGAAAAACTGTTTTTT. This codes for CASSMPNEKLFF.

The sample holds a few counts of this clone. The chain combines TRBV4-1 with TRBJ2-7; tentative D call: TRBD1 (6 bases). The CDR3 has 16 residues. V was shortened by 0 bases and J by 0 bases, with 12 bases between the two germline ends. Germline values: CDR1 MGHRA, CDR2 YSYEKL. The chain's CDR3 is CASSQELGASSYEQYF. The DNA of the CDR3 is TGCGCCAGCAGCCAAGAGTTGGGGGCTAGCTCCTACGAGCAGTACTTC.

As to this clone: Since the CDR3 does not end with the conserved phenylalanine or tryptophan, this likely comes from a read error. No DNA is shown, since the ends of the CDR3 on it are uncertain; the CDR3 is the one TCRdb lists. This chain connects TRBV5-6 to TRBJ2-7. Inclusive of both ends, the CDR3 amounts to 12 amino acids. The germline V gene has CDR1 SGHDT and CDR2 YYEEEE. This CDR3 reads CASSAPGSRAAI.

The rearrangement links TRBV27 to TRBJ2-7; possibly TRBD2 for D (5 bases). Germline values: CDR1 MNHEY, CDR2 SMNVEV (reference sequence). The CDR3 consists of 12 residues. Trimming stripped 10 bases from V and 3 bases from J, with 13 bases between. CDR3 nucleotide sequence: TGTGCCACCCGGGGATGGGGCTACGAGCAGTACTTC. Translated, it gives CATRGWGYEQYF.

CDR3 sequence (DNA): TGCGCCAGCAGCTTAAGAGGGCCCACCTACAATGAGCAGTTCTTC. It encodes CASSLRGPTYNEQFF. The V gene is TRBV5-1, the J gene TRBJ2-1; D perhaps matches TRBD2 (5 bases). Germline V gene data show CDR1 as SGHRS and CDR2 as YFSETQ. The CDR3 length is 15 residues. Trimming stripped 2 bases from V and 2 bases from J, with 11 bases between.

The chain carries TRBV4-1 and TRBJ2-5; a possible D gene is TRBD1 (5 bases). Germline CDR1 reads MGHRA; CDR2 reads YSYEKL. The CDR3 totals 15 residues. V gave up 2 bases and J gave up 0 bases, with 10 bases separating them. CDR3 bases: TGCGCCAGCAGCCAACCGACAGCGAACCAAGAGACCCAGTACTTC. It yields the protein CASSQPTANQETQYF.

A remark on this clone: The same CDR3 also results from other DNA sequences found in this sample. The chain carries TRBV11-2 and TRBJ2-7, with D possibly being TRBD1 (6 bases). In germline, CDR1 is SGHAT, CDR2 FQNNGV. CDR3 length equals 13 residues. Trimming took off 2 bases at V and 4 bases at J, with 9 bases between the two ends. The chain's CDR3 is CASSLSDSYEQYF. Here the CDR3 DNA reads TGTGCCAGCAGCTTATCGGACAGTTACGAGCAGTACTTC.

The J gene is TRBJ1-3, the V gene TRBV7-8, with 8 bases aligning to TRBD1. The CDR3 contains 16 residues. Germline assignment: CDR1 SGHVS and CDR2 FQNEAQ. V was clipped by 3 bases and J by 7 bases; unmatched bases: 11. This CDR3 reads CASSFGTGGDPNTIYF. In nucleotides, the CDR3 is TGTGCCAGCAGCTTCGGGACAGGCGGTGATCCCAACACCATATATTTT.

The gene calls are TRBV7-9 and TRBJ1-2; 8 bases agree with TRBD1. Germline CDR1 reads SEHNR; CDR2 reads FQNEAQ (reference sequence). The CDR3 has 15 amino acids. The trim removed 5 bases at V and 4 bases at J, leaving 9 bases unmatched. The CDR3 nucleotides are TGTGCCAGCAGCCAGACCGGGACAGGCTTCTATGGCTACACCTTC. Its protein is CASSQTGTGFYGYTF.